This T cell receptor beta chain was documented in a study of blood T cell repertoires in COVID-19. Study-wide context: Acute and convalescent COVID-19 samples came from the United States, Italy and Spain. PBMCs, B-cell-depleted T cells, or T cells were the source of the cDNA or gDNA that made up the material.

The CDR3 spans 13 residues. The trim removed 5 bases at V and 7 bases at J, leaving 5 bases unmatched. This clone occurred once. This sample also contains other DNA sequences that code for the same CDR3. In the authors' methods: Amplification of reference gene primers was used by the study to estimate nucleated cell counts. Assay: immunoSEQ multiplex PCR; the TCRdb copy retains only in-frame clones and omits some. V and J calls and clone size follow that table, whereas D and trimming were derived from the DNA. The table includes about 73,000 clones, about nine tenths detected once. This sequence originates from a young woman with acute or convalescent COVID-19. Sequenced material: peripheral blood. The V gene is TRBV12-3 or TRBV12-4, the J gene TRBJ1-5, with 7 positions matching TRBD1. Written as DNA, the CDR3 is TGTGCCAGCAGTGCTTCAGGGGGACAGCCCCAGCATTTT. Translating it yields CASSASGGQPQHF.